The 20 T cell receptor beta chains below were found in one sample sequenced in a study of shared clonotypes between healthy human individuals. Profiling relied on immunoSEQ multiplex PCR, and the TCRdb table lists in-frame clones only, not all of them. The repertoire consists of 2 million to 3 million clones, with around nine tenths occurring once and the leading ten covering 0.14%. The source material was naive CD4+ T cells sorted from blood. Sample subset: CD45RA+ positively selected. The receptors shown here come from a young man in good health.

This sequence joins TRBV5-1 and TRBJ1-1; maybe TRBD1 (5 bases). The germline V and J ends were trimmed by 5 bases and 0 bases, with 20 bases remaining between them. The germline V gene has CDR1 SGHRS and CDR2 YFSETQ. The CDR3 has 17 residues. CDR3 bases: TGCGCCAGCAGTCCTGGGGGGTACGTATCGCTGAACACTGAAGCTTTCTTT. Protein: CASSPGGYVSLNTEAFF. The whole variable domain, filled in from reference TRBV5-1 and TRBJ1-1, reads KAGVTQTPRYLIKTRGQQVTLSCSPISGHRSVSWYQQTPGQGLQFLFEYFSETQRNKGNFPGRFSGRQFSNSRSEMNVSTLELGDSALYLCASSPGGYVSLNTEAFFGQGTRLTVV.

This clone came up once. Its ends do not fully match the called genes, so a read error is possible. The chain uses TRBV7-7 and TRBJ2-5, with 7 bases fitting TRBD2. CDR1 and CDR2 (germline): SSHAT, FNYEAQ (reference sequence). The CDR3 sequence is 15 residues long. The CDR3 is CASSLRGLHQETQYF. The CDR3 region has the DNA TGTGCTAGCAGCTTAAGGGGACTACACCAAGAGACCCAGTACTTC.

This clone appeared once. The rearrangement joins TRBV10-3 to TRBJ2-3; D unresolved. This CDR3 has 12 amino acids. V was pared by 3 bases and J by 2 bases, with 3 bases between. CDR1 is ENHRY and CDR2 is SYGVKD in the germline V gene. The chain's CDR3 is CAISDHTDTQYF. The CDR3 DNA follows: TGTGCCATCAGTGACCACACAGATACGCAGTATTTT.

V and J are TRBV10-3 and TRBJ1-4; D not certain. Trimming shortened V by 8 bases and J by 12 bases, and 25 bases separated the two germline ends. The length of the CDR3 is 15 residues. Germline V gene data show CDR1 as ENHRY and CDR2 as SYGVKD. In DNA, the CDR3 is TGTGCCATCTCACCTTTTAGTACCGAGGAGGGAGAACTGTTTTTT. Encoded protein: CAISPFSTEEGELFF.

The rearrangement joins TRBV25-1 to TRBJ2-3; D is ambiguous. The V gene lost 0 bases and the J gene lost 10 bases, with 11 bases spanning the gap. This CDR3 has 13 amino acids. CDR1 is MGHDK, CDR2 SYGVNS, per germline. As DNA, the CDR3 is TGTGCCAGCAGTGAATACTATCACTCACCGCAGTATTTT. This gives the protein CASSEYYHSPQYF.

The V call is TRBV10-1, the J call TRBJ2-3; D is possibly TRBD2 (5 bases). Trimming stripped 3 bases from V and 5 bases from J, with 12 bases between. Germline lookup yields CDR1 WNHNN and CDR2 SYGVQD (reference sequence). The CDR3 is made up of 14 amino acids. Here the CDR3 reads CASSDPEGVDTQYF. The CDR3 bases are TGCGCCAGCAGTGACCCCGAGGGAGTAGATACGCAGTATTTT.

The chain is built from TRBV6-4 and TRBJ2-1; D is possibly TRBD2 (6 bases). The germline V gene has CDR1 MRHNA and CDR2 SNTAGT. Trimming took 0 bases from V and 8 from J, leaving 14 bases between them. This CDR3 spans 15 amino acids. CDR3 residues: CASSDSNGGWHEQFF. The CDR3 region has the DNA TGTGCCAGCAGTGACTCGAACGGGGGTTGGCATGAGCAGTTCTTC.

J is TRBJ2-2 and V is TRBV5-1; 8 bases fit TRBD2. The J segment lost 7 bases and the V segment lost 4 bases, leaving 9 bases of the junction unmatched. CDR1 and CDR2 from the germline V gene are SGHRS and YFSETQ. This CDR3 is 15 amino acids long. CDR3 in DNA: TGCGCCAGCAGCCCCGGACGGGGGGGAAACGGGGAGCTGTTTTTT. This encodes CASSPGRGGNGELFF.

This chain joins TRBV10-3 and TRBJ1-5; tentative D call: TRBD1 (5 bases). Per germline, CDR1 ENHRY and CDR2 SYGVKD. The V end lost 3 bases, the J end lost 2 bases, and 14 bases lay between the germline ends. This CDR3 has 16 residues. The CDR3 reads CAISEGARGGNQPQHF. The CDR3 nucleotides are TGTGCCATCAGTGAAGGGGCAAGAGGAGGCAATCAGCCCCAGCATTTT.

Turning to this clone: At the DNA level, this CDR3 is encoded by other sequences in the same sample as well. This sequence joins TRBV5-1 and TRBJ1-1; D gene uncertain. The CDR3 loop spans 14 amino acids. From germline, CDR1 is SGHRS and CDR2 YFSETQ. V lost 0 bases, J lost 0 bases, and 6 bases lay in between. This chain's CDR3 is CASSLGSLNTEAFF. The CDR3 bases are TGCGCCAGCAGCTTGGGGAGCCTGAACACTGAAGCTTTCTTT.

In its sample, this clone was seen a few times. This chain uses TRBV30 with TRBJ1-6; 7 positions agree with TRBD1. The CDR3 sequence is 14 residues long. Trimming removed 3 bases from V and 10 bases from J; junction bases left unmatched: 9. Germline CDR1 reads GTSNPN; CDR2 reads SVGIG (reference sequence). CDR3 residues: CAWSTDRAVSPLHF. The CDR3 DNA reads TGTGCCTGGAGCACTGACAGGGCGGTATCACCCCTCCACTTT.

V and J are TRBV30 and TRBJ2-3; the D gene could be TRBD1 or TRBD2 (5 bases each). The CDR3 consists of 13 residues. The germline gives CDR1 GTSNPN, CDR2 SVGIG (reference sequence). Trimming removed 5 bases at V and 2 bases at J, with 11 bases between. In nucleotides, the CDR3 is TGTGCCTGGGGTGGGGGTCTCACAGATACGCAGTATTTT. As protein: CAWGGGLTDTQYF.

The chain has TRBV2 and TRBJ2-5; TRBD1 matches at 9 bases. This CDR3 region has 13 residues. The germline CDR1 and CDR2 sequences are SNHLY and FYNNEI. V lost 6 bases, J lost 5 bases, and 4 bases stayed unmatched. The CDR3 is CASRPGQGETQYF. DNA for the CDR3: TGTGCCAGCAGACCAGGACAGGGGGAGACCCAGTACTTC.

The chain has TRBV14 and TRBJ2-2; D uncertain. Germline V lookup: CDR1 SGHDN, CDR2 FVKESK. Trimming shortened V by 6 bases and J by 0 bases, and 11 bases separated the two germline ends. The CDR3 covers 15 residues. CDR3 sequence reads: CASSDKKSNTGELFF. As DNA, the CDR3 is TGTGCCAGCAGTGATAAAAAATCGAACACCGGGGAGCTGTTTTTT.

The V gene is TRBV5-3, the J gene TRBJ1-1; D is uncertain. TRBV5-3 is an ORF, and what it does is uncertain. The V gene lost 2 bases and the J gene lost 5 bases, with 13 bases spanning the gap. The CDR3 has 14 residues. The CDR3 DNA sequence: TGTGCCAGAAGCTTCCCGAATCGACGTACTGAAGCTTTCTTT. It encodes CARSFPNRRTEAFF.

As to this clone: Other DNA sequences in the sample encode the same CDR3. The genes are TRBV7-9 and TRBJ1-3; no definite D call. CDR3 length: 13 amino acids. The ends were cut back, 5 bases at V and 0 bases at J, with 5 bases in the middle. Germline CDR1 and CDR2: SEHNR and FQNEAQ (reference sequence). CDR3 sequence reads: CASSPSSGNTIYF. The CDR3 coding sequence is TGTGCCAGCAGCCCTAGCTCTGGAAACACCATATATTTT.

The genes are TRBV30 and TRBJ1-5, with D unresolved. The CDR3 extends over 14 amino acids. Germline V CDR1 and CDR2: GTSNPN, SVGIG (reference sequence). Trimming removed 1 base from V and 1 base from J, with 8 bases in between. DNA for the CDR3: TGTGCCTGGAGTGATGGTTGGAGCAATCAGCCCCAGCATTTT. Translated: CAWSDGWSNQPQHF.

The chain is built from TRBV10-3 and TRBJ2-7; no definite D call. The CDR3 length is 16 residues. V was pared by 4 bases and J by 2 bases, with 18 bases between. CDR1 and CDR2 (germline): ENHRY, SYGVKD. The CDR3 sequence: CAISGVKGEETYEQYF. CDR3 DNA sequence: TGTGCCATCAGTGGGGTTAAGGGTGAGGAGACCTACGAGCAGTACTTC.

The chain is built from TRBV25-1 and TRBJ2-5, with D hard to call. The CDR3 runs 14 residues. The V gene's germline CDR1 is MGHDK and CDR2 SYGVNS. V lost 4 bases, J lost 2 bases, and 11 bases lay in between. CDR3: CASSVGGIQETQYF. The CDR3 DNA sequence: TGTGCCAGCAGTGTGGGTGGCATACAAGAGACCCAGTACTTC.

V and J are TRBV19 and TRBJ1-1; D ambiguous. With 5 bases removed from V and 1 base from J, the gap between germline ends came to 14 bases. CDR1 is LNHDA and CDR2 is SQIVND in the germline V gene (reference sequence). The CDR3 consists of 15 residues. The CDR3 sequence: CASSLFLGKNTEAFF. In DNA form, the CDR3 reads TGTGCCAGTAGTCTGTTCCTGGGAAAGAACACTGAAGCTTTCTTT. The full variable domain, rest sourced from reference TRBV19 and TRBJ1-1, is DGGITQSPKYLFRKEGQNVTLSCEQNLNHDAMYWYRQDPGQGLRLIYYSQIVNDFQKGDIAEGYSVSREKKESFPLTVTSAQKNPTAFYLCASSLFLGKNTEAFFGQGTRLTVV.